A single sample gave rise to the 26 T cell receptor beta chains below, sequenced in a study of T-cell reconstitution after alpha-beta-depleted transplantation in children. A library of TCRbeta sequences, prepared with unique molecular identifiers, was generated. TCRdb fed the PCR reads into MiXCR, producing one record per CDR3 protein. Of some 120,000 distinct CDR3 sequences listed, about 23% were seen once; the top ten hold roughly a tenth. The sequences come from PBMCs, mostly from graft donor cells, collected 180 days after TCRalphabeta/CD19-depleted stem cell transplant. These receptors originate from a male patient aged 2-10 years who had a stem cell transplant for chronic granulomatous disease, so the T cells may come from the graft donor.

Ten or more counts support this clonotype. This chain links TRBV27 with TRBJ2-4; a possible D gene is TRBD1 (6 bases). In germline, CDR1 is MNHEY, CDR2 SMNVEV (reference sequence). V was clipped by 3 bases and J by 6 bases, with 18 bases between them. CDR3 length: 16 amino acids. For the CDR3, the DNA is TGTGCCAGCAGTTTTAATAGGAACAGGGCCGTAAACATTCAGTACTTC. Its protein is CASSFNRNRAVNIQYF.

The sample holds a few counts of this clonotype. The CDR3 sequence: CASSYSHLAGVNNEQFF. The CDR3 nucleotides are TGTGCCAGCAGTTACTCGCATCTAGCGGGAGTAAATAATGAGCAGTTCTTC. The chain joins TRBV6-5 to TRBJ2-1; 10 bases are shared with TRBD2. The CDR3 runs to 17 residues. CDR1 MNHEY and CDR2 SVGAGI come from the germline V gene. V shed 0 bases, J shed 7 bases, and the junction held 9 bases outside the gene matches.

The chain joins TRBV20-1 to TRBJ2-1; D unresolved. V was cut by 3 bases and J by 2 bases, with 20 bases left in between. CDR3 size: 17 residues. CDR1 DFQATT and CDR2 SNEGSKA come from the germline V gene (reference sequence). CDR3 nucleotide sequence: TGCAGTGCTAGCGAAGACCGGAAGGCCCTCCCCTACAATGAGCAGTTCTTC. Protein: CSASEDRKALPYNEQFF.

The gene calls are TRBV12-3 or TRBV12-4 and TRBJ2-2, with D unresolved. V was pared by 5 bases and J by 6 bases, with 4 bases between. CDR3 length equals 11 residues. CDR3 nucleotides: TGTGCCAGCAGTCGGGCCGGGGAGCTGTTTTTT. Protein: CASSRAGELFF.

This clonotype was seen only a few times. The V gene is TRBV25-1, the J gene TRBJ2-7, with no clear D. CDR3 length: 14 amino acids. Germline lookup yields CDR1 MGHDK and CDR2 SYGVNS. Trimming took 2 bases from V and 3 from J, leaving 11 bases between them. The CDR3 loop reads CASSEKGRIYEQYF. The CDR3 DNA follows: TGTGCCAGCAGTGAAAAGGGTCGCATCTACGAGCAGTACTTC.

This clonotype was seen repeatedly, ten times or more. V and J are TRBV12-3 or TRBV12-4 and TRBJ2-5; maybe TRBD1 (6 bases). V gave up 3 bases and J gave up 1 base, with 12 bases separating them. This CDR3 comprises 15 residues. The CDR3 loop is CASSFRRQVQETQYF. Here the CDR3 DNA reads TGTGCCAGCAGTTTTAGGAGACAGGTCCAAGAGACCCAGTACTTC.

In the case of this clonotype: Since a much larger clone is just one base distant, this may be a read error. The V gene is TRBV29-1, the J gene TRBJ1-2; D ambiguous. Per the germline V gene, CDR1 is SQVTM and CDR2 is ANQGSEA. There are 13 residues in the CDR3. V lost 6 bases to trimming and J lost 6 bases, with 17 bases between them. The CDR3, as DNA: TGCAGCGTGGACCTCGGCCTCAACCATGGCTACACCTTC. The encoded protein is CSVDLGLNHGYTF. The whole variable domain, filled in from reference TRBV29-1 and TRBJ1-2, reads SAVISQKPSRDICQRGTSLTIQCQVDSQVTMMFWYRQQPGQSLTLIATANQGSEATYESGFVIDKFPISRPNLTFSTLTVSNMSPEDSSIYLCSVDLGLNHGYTFGSGTRLTVV.

This clonotype was observed a handful of times. The chain carries TRBV12-3 or TRBV12-4 and TRBJ1-5; a weak D match, TRBD1 (5 bases). This CDR3 is 14 amino acids long. V lost 7 bases, J lost 0 bases, and 10 bases lay in between. For the CDR3, the DNA is TGTGCCAGCACCCGGGACCTTAGCAATCAGCCCCAGCATTTT. Amino acid sequence: CASTRDLSNQPQHF.

The genes are TRBV7-7 and TRBJ1-1, with TRBD1 matching over 10 bases. This CDR3 has 16 residues. Germline trimming cut 11 bases from V and 7 bases from J; bases unmatched to any gene: 19. Germline V gene data show CDR1 as SSHAT and CDR2 as FNYEAQ (reference sequence). This chain's CDR3 is CAGGGDRGFRFNEAFF. The CDR3, as DNA: TGTGCCGGAGGAGGGGACAGGGGCTTTAGGTTCAATGAAGCTTTCTTT. The whole variable domain, remainder taken from reference TRBV7-7 and TRBJ1-1, is GAGVSQSPRYKVTKRGQDVTLRCDPISSHATLYWYQQALGQGPEFLTYFNYEAQPDKSGLPSDRFSAERPEGSISTLTIQRTEQRDSAMYRCAGGGDRGFRFNEAFFGQGTRLTVV.

This clonotype was recorded at least ten times. This chain links TRBV5-1 with TRBJ1-4, with 9 bases aligning to TRBD1. J gave up 8 bases and V 3 bases, and 8 bases lay outside the gene matches. This CDR3 has 15 amino acids. Germline CDR1 is SGHRS and CDR2 is YFSETQ. The CDR3, as DNA: TGCGCCAGCAGCTCCGGACAGGGGATCGGGGAAAAACTGTTTTTT. Protein product: CASSSGQGIGEKLFF.

The table lists this clonotype with many counts. The V and J genes are TRBV20-1 and TRBJ1-2; no definite D call. This CDR3 comprises 14 residues. Germline V gene lookup returns CDR1 DFQATT and CDR2 SNEGSKA (reference sequence). Trimming left V 5 bases short and J 4 bases short, with 17 bases between. This CDR3 reads CSAPPRASSYGYTF. The CDR3, as DNA: TGCAGTGCTCCCCCCCGGGCTTCTTCCTATGGCTACACCTTC.

This clonotype was observed at least ten times. The V and J genes are TRBV24-1 and TRBJ2-1; 8 positions match TRBD2. Germline-derived CDR1 and CDR2 are KGHDR and SFDVKD. The trim removed 10 bases at V and 2 bases at J, leaving 3 bases unmatched. The CDR3 extends over 13 amino acids. CDR3 protein: CATDGGAYNEQFF. DNA of the CDR3: TGTGCCACGGACGGGGGGGCCTACAATGAGCAGTTCTTC.

This clonotype was picked up many times. The DNA for the CDR3 is TGTGCCAGCAGATCCCGCCCGGGAACGTTATTCGATACGCAGTATTTT. This sequence encodes CASRSRPGTLFDTQYF. The rearrangement joins TRBV12-3 or TRBV12-4 to TRBJ2-3, with D possibly TRBD2 on 5 matching bases. The CDR3 has 16 amino acids. V lost 6 bases and J 6 bases, leaving 22 bases between the germline ends.

This clonotype was detected a few times. This chain links TRBV30 with TRBJ2-7; 9 positions match TRBD1. The germline CDR1 and CDR2 sequences are GTSNPN and SVGIG (reference sequence). The CDR3 contains 13 residues. V was clipped by 4 bases and J by 1 base; unmatched bases: 2. The CDR3 bases are TGTGCCTGGAAGGGGACAGGGTCCTACGAGCAGTACTTC. Translating gives CAWKGTGSYEQYF.

This chain connects TRBV5-1 to TRBJ2-1; D is perhaps TRBD1 (6 bases). CDR1 and CDR2 from the germline V gene are SGHRS and YFSETQ. V lost 7 bases to trimming and J lost 3 bases, with 8 bases between them. The CDR3 extends over 12 amino acids. The CDR3: CASEGGYNEQFF. The CDR3 bases are TGCGCCAGCGAAGGGGGCTACAATGAGCAGTTCTTC.

Many counts were recorded for this clonotype. V usage is TRBV20-1 and J usage is TRBJ2-7; D may match TRBD1 or TRBD2 (6 bases each). The CDR3 is 12 residues long. The V and J ends lost 6 bases and 5 bases respectively, with 14 bases between them. CDR1 is DFQATT and CDR2 is SNEGSKA in the germline V gene (reference sequence). The CDR3 loop reads CSAPGASHEQYF. The CDR3 coding sequence is TGCAGTGCCCCGGGGGCTTCCCACGAGCAGTACTTC.

This clonotype occurred many times. The chain employs TRBV20-1 and TRBJ2-7, with D hard to call. The CDR3 covers 9 residues. V lost 8 bases and J lost 2, with 4 bases in between. The V gene's germline CDR1 is DFQATT and CDR2 SNEGSKA (reference sequence). CDR3 sequence (DNA): TGCAGTCGGACCTACGAGCAGTACTTC. Translation: CSRTYEQYF.

This clonotype was counted ten times or more. V usage is TRBV20-1 and J usage is TRBJ2-5, with a tentative D call TRBD1 (6 bases). Trimming stripped 1 base from V and 5 bases from J, with 8 bases between. Germline CDR1 and CDR2: DFQATT and SNEGSKA (reference sequence). This CDR3 comprises 12 residues. The CDR3 region is CSARVRGETQYF. The CDR3 DNA reads as TGCAGTGCTAGAGTCAGGGGTGAGACCCAGTACTTC.

This clonotype was seen many times. The CDR3 reads CASSQILTDTQYF. The CDR3 DNA follows: TGTGCCAGCAGCCAGATCCTGACAGATACGCAGTATTTT. The J gene is TRBJ2-3, the V gene TRBV14; D not resolved. This CDR3 contains 13 residues. The germline V gene encodes CDR1 SGHDN and CDR2 FVKESK. The V and J ends lost 3 bases and 3 bases respectively, with 7 bases between them.

The sample holds many counts of this clonotype. This chain connects TRBV15 to TRBJ2-7, with 7 bases matching TRBD1. The CDR3 extends over 15 amino acids. The J segment lost 0 bases and the V segment lost 1 base, leaving 3 bases of the junction unmatched. Germline CDR1 reads LNHNV; CDR2 reads YYDKDF (reference sequence). CDR3 bases: TGTGCCACCAGCAGAGGACAGGGAAACTCCTACGAGCAGTACTTC. Protein: CATSRGQGNSYEQYF.

This chain links TRBV7-2 with TRBJ2-5; D possibly matches TRBD1 or TRBD2 (5 bases each). CDR3 length: 16 residues. The V gene lost 5 bases and the J gene lost 4 bases, with 20 bases spanning the gap. Germline V gene sequence: CDR1 SGHTA, CDR2 FQGNSA. CDR3 amino acids: CASSQQGGGFGETQYF. CDR3 sequence (DNA): TGTGCCAGCAGCCAGCAGGGTGGAGGTTTTGGAGAGACCCAGTACTTC.

This clonotype showed up many times. The chain combines TRBV20-1 with TRBJ2-1; 14 bases match TRBD2. The CDR3 is 17 residues long. CDR1 DFQATT and CDR2 SNEGSKA come from the germline V gene (reference sequence). V lost 4 bases to trimming and J lost 6 bases; unmatched junction nucleotides: 11. CDR3 in DNA: TGCAGTGCTACTGATCCGGGACTAGCGGGAGACGTCAATGAGCAGTTCTTC. This codes for CSATDPGLAGDVNEQFF.

At least ten counts were recorded for this clonotype. This sequence joins TRBV20-1 and TRBJ2-3; no firm D call. Germline CDR1 is DFQATT and CDR2 is SNEGSKA (reference sequence). The V end lost 3 bases, the J end lost 1 base, and 8 bases lay between the germline ends. The CDR3 runs 13 residues. The CDR3 spells CSASLEGTDTQYF. The CDR3, as DNA: TGCAGTGCTAGCCTTGAGGGCACAGATACGCAGTATTTT.

The gene calls are TRBV29-1 and TRBJ1-5; tentative D call: TRBD1 (5 bases). Germline CDR1 SQVTM, CDR2 ANQGSEA. Trimming shortened V by 6 bases and J by 6 bases, and 15 bases separated the two germline ends. The CDR3 has 13 residues. In DNA form, the CDR3 reads TGCAGCGTCCTAGAGGACAATACTCAGCCCCAGCATTTT. Protein sequence: CSVLEDNTQPQHF.

This clonotype was seen once. The chain combines TRBV4-2 with TRBJ2-5; D uncertain. Germline CDR1 and CDR2: LGHNA and YNFKEQ. With 5 bases removed from V and 4 bases from J, the gap between germline ends came to 14 bases. The CDR3 runs 14 residues. CDR3 residues: CASSKGSRGETQYF. CDR3 DNA: TGTGCCAGCAGCAAAGGCTCGCGCGGAGAGACCCAGTACTTC.

Only a few counts were recorded for this clonotype. The genes are TRBV12-3 or TRBV12-4 and TRBJ2-2; D gene uncertain. The CDR3 totals 11 residues. The V end was cut by 2 bases, the J end by 8 bases, with 3 bases between. CDR3 sequence reads: CASSLWGELFF. Here the CDR3 DNA reads TGTGCCAGCAGTTTATGGGGGGAGCTGTTTTTT.